This record concerns one T cell receptor beta chain sequence. Data came from immunoSEQ multiplex PCR; TCRdb stores just in-frame clones and leaves some out. The table records 70,000 to 75,000 clones, 80% to 95% of them present only once. The data were obtained in a study of T cell changes during pregnancy in multiple sclerosis. J was trimmed by 0 bases and V by 6 bases; bases with no gene match: 5. The CDR3 covers 15 residues. CDR1 and CDR2 from the germline V gene are MNHEY and SMNVEV (reference sequence). The sample was peripheral blood, taken in the second trimester of pregnancy. V gene TRBV27 combines with J gene TRBJ2-7; 10 nucleotides agree with TRBD2. This receptor was taken from a female donor with multiple sclerosis, enrolled in a pregnancy study. The CDR3 nucleotides read TGTGCCAGCAGCTATAGCGGGGGGAGCTCCTACGAGCAGTACTTC. Its translation: CASSYSGGSSYEQYF.